These T cell receptor beta chains were read from a single sample in a study of PD-L1 blockade in urothelial cancer. Libraries were prepared by immunoSEQ multiplex PCR; TCRdb keeps only in-frame clonotypes and omits some of them. The top ten clones hold about 11% of a sample with more than 60,000 clones, more than 70% of them seen once. The source was PBMCs, collected around atezolizumab (anti-PD-L1) treatment. These TCRs come from a man in his fifties or sixties with urothelial cancer. Both conserved end residues are part of each CDR3. Each record gives: CDR3 protein, CDR3 DNA, clone size, V gene, J gene, D gene. D genes are given only for firm matches. A clone size is listed for some rows: how often the clone was seen (once, few, many), or a class if it is expanded.

CACAGEISYTF	TGTGCCTGCGCAGGGGAAATCAGCTACACCTTC	.	TRBV30	TRBJ1-2	.
CASSTYRGAEAFF	TGTGCCAGTAGTACTTACAGGGGAGCTGAAGCTTTCTTT	.	TRBV19	TRBJ1-1	TRBD1
CASSYLASYNEQFF	TGTGCCAGCAGTTACCTAGCGTCCTACAATGAGCAGTTCTTC	.	TRBV6-5	TRBJ2-1	.
CASSGRGRGEKLFF	TGTGCCAGCAGTGGGCGGGGAAGGGGTGAAAAACTGTTTTTT	.	TRBV2	TRBJ1-4	.
CASSQGSGGAYNEQFF	TGCGCCAGCAGCCAAGGATCAGGGGGAGCATACAATGAGCAGTTCTTC	.	TRBV4-3	TRBJ2-1	TRBD1
CASSSGDRGNTEAFF	TGTGCCAGCAGTTCCGGGGACAGGGGGAACACTGAAGCTTTCTTT	.	TRBV6-6	TRBJ1-1	TRBD1
CASNGQPPQNTGELFF	TGTGCCAGCAACGGACAGCCTCCACAGAACACCGGGGAGCTGTTTTTT	.	TRBV2	TRBJ2-2	.
CASRTIRTGETQYF	TGTGCCAGCAGGACCATAAGGACTGGCGAGACCCAGTACTTC	.	TRBV27	TRBJ2-5	.
CASSFWDREIEAFF	TGTGCCAGCAGCTTCTGGGACAGGGAAATTGAAGCTTTCTTT	.	TRBV5-6	TRBJ1-1	TRBD1
CASSFEAPGGYYNSPLHF	TGTGCCAGCAGTTTTGAAGCCCCAGGGGGCTACTATAATTCACCCCTCCACTTT	.	TRBV27	TRBJ1-6	TRBD1
CASSQGVADEQYF	TGCGCCAGCAGCCAGGGGGTAGCGGACGAGCAGTACTTC	.	TRBV4-3	TRBJ2-7	.
CASSRTGSAYEQYF	TGTGCCAGCAGTCGGACAGGGAGCGCCTACGAGCAGTACTTC	.	TRBV2	TRBJ2-7	TRBD1
CAIGQFQETQYF	TGTGCCATCGGACAGTTCCAAGAGACCCAGTACTTC	.	TRBV6-1	TRBJ2-5	.
CASSREQGLADTQYF	TGTGCCAGCTCCCGAGAACAGGGGTTGGCAGATACGCAGTATTTT	.	TRBV2	TRBJ2-3	TRBD1
CASSFPAGGSYEQYF	TGTGCCAGCAGCTTCCCAGCGGGGGGCTCCTACGAGCAGTACTTC	.	TRBV5-4	TRBJ2-7	TRBD2
CASSQDLIRGPYGYTF	TGTGCCAGCAGCCAAGATCTGATCAGGGGGCCCTATGGCTACACCTTC	.	TRBV4-2	TRBJ1-2	TRBD1
CASSFIAGREQYF	TGTGCCAGCAGTTTCATAGCGGGGCGCGAGCAGTACTTC	.	TRBV27	TRBJ2-7	TRBD2
CAWGTGKRYF	TGTGCCTGGGGGACAGGGAAGCGGTACTTC	.	TRBV30	TRBJ2-7	TRBD1
CASRTGGNSPLHF	TGTGCCAGCAGGACAGGGGGTAATTCACCCCTCCACTTT	.	TRBV6-1	TRBJ1-6	TRBD1
CASSRLAGARETQYF	TGTGCCAGCAGCCGACTAGCGGGGGCTCGAGAGACCCAGTACTTC	.	TRBV7-9	TRBJ2-5	TRBD2
CASSLDTPYEQYF	TGCGCCAGCAGCTTGGACACCCCCTACGAGCAGTACTTC	.	TRBV5-1	TRBJ2-7	.
CASSQGRGYIDNEQFF	TGCGCCAGCAGCCAAGGCAGGGGTTATATCGACAATGAGCAGTTCTTC	.	TRBV4-1	TRBJ2-1	.
CASSQDKPSTDTQYF	TGTGCCAGCAGCCAAGATAAGCCTAGCACAGATACGCAGTATTTT	.	TRBV14	TRBJ2-3	.
CASSFEDRGHGGYTF	TGTGCCAGCAGCTTTGAGGACAGGGGGCATGGAGGCTACACCTTC	.	TRBV13	TRBJ1-2	TRBD1
CASSVGTSGRASETQYF	TGTGCCAGCAGCGTAGGGACTAGCGGGAGGGCCTCGGAGACCCAGTACTTC	.	TRBV9	TRBJ2-5	TRBD2
CASSSTSGTRNIQYF	TGTGCCAGCAGCTCCACTAGCGGGACCCGGAACATTCAGTACTTC	.	TRBV5-4	TRBJ2-4	TRBD2
CASSLMDSAHTEAFF	TGTGCCAGCAGCTTAATGGACAGCGCGCACACTGAAGCTTTCTTT	.	TRBV7-8	TRBJ1-1	.
CASSEGTGPYEQYF	TGCGCCAGCAGTGAGGGGACAGGGCCCTACGAGCAGTACTTC	.	TRBV10-1	TRBJ2-7	TRBD1
CASSYGTSGTVGSYEQYF	TGCGCCAGCAGCTACGGGACTAGCGGGACCGTTGGGTCCTACGAGCAGTACTTC	.	TRBV5-1	TRBJ2-7	TRBD2
CASSLFTGSEQYF	TGTGCCAGCAGCTTGTTTACAGGGAGCGAGCAGTACTTC	.	TRBV5-4	TRBJ2-7	.
CASSLGGSQPQHF	TGTGCCAGCAGCTTAGGAGGGAGTCAGCCCCAGCATTTT	.	TRBV7-2	TRBJ1-5	.
CASRPDGGGNEKLFF	TGCGCCAGCAGGCCGGACGGGGGTGGTAATGAAAAACTGTTTTTT	.	TRBV4-1	TRBJ1-4	.
CASSVLPGVVGYTF	TGTGCCAGCAGCGTATTACCAGGGGTGGTTGGCTACACCTTC	.	TRBV9	TRBJ1-2	.
CASMGLAGNNEQFF	TGTGCCAGTATGGGACTAGCGGGAAACAATGAGCAGTTCTTC	few	TRBV19	TRBJ2-1	TRBD2